The 9 T cell receptor beta chains given below trace back to one sample, sequenced in a study of beta chain features in type 1 diabetes listed by TCRdb under 2018. The full study reports these points: Type 1 diabetes patients showed a moderate but significant shortening of TCRB CDR3 length in all four CD4+ subsets.

Library preparation was by the immunoSEQ multiplex PCR assay. All of the isolated RNA was reverse transcribed with the High Capacity cDNA Reverse Transcription Kit, so expressed TCRB transcripts were sequenced. In TCRdb, the immuneACCESS table is reduced to in-frame sequences with V and J assigned. These tables do not hold every clone; where another copy was compared, an unresolved V gene accounts for under half, and the others remain unexplained. Counted in this sample were hundreds of thousands of clones; 11% to 15% of them appeared once. The top ten clones comprise approximately 0.039% of the sample. No antigen has been assigned to these receptors. The sample consisted of naive CD4+ T cells from blood. Per the publication, the cell subset or site label means: true naive CD4+ T cells. All receptors come from a man aged 18 to 29 with type 1 diabetes.

This chain joins TRBV9 and TRBJ1-6; D gene uncertain. Germline V lookup: CDR1 SGDLS, CDR2 YYNGEE. The CDR3 is 15 amino acids. Trimming pared 0 bases from V and 7 bases from J, leaving 11 bases between. The CDR3 bases are TGTGCCAGCAGCGTAGGGTACACGGGGAATTCACCCCTCCACTTT. This codes for CASSVGYTGNSPLHF.

The CDR3 spells CAISESMGQVNQPQHF. In DNA form, the CDR3 reads TGTGCCATCAGTGAGTCGATGGGTCAGGTTAATCAGCCCCAGCATTTT. The chain recombines TRBV10-3 with TRBJ1-5, with D uncertain. V shed 0 bases and J shed 4 bases, with 13 bases lying between them. The CDR3 contains 16 residues. The germline V gene encodes CDR1 ENHRY and CDR2 SYGVKD.

The chain links TRBV30 to TRBJ1-4; a weak D match, TRBD1 (5 bases). With 2 bases removed from V and 4 bases from J, the gap between germline ends came to 11 bases. Germline assignment: CDR1 GTSNPN and CDR2 SVGIG (reference sequence). The CDR3 covers 14 residues. CDR3: CAWSFQGSNEKLFF. In nucleotides, the CDR3 is TGTGCCTGGAGTTTTCAGGGAAGTAATGAAAAACTGTTTTTT. The variable domain in full, completed from reference TRBV30 and TRBJ1-4, reads SQTIHQWPATLVQPVGSPLSLECTVEGTSNPNLYWYRQAAGRGLQLLFYSVGIGQISSEVPQNLSASRPQDRQFILSSKKLLLSDSGFYLCAWSFQGSNEKLFFGSGTQLSVL.

The chain joins TRBV4-2 to TRBJ2-7, with TRBD1 matching 7 bases. This CDR3 has 15 amino acids. Trimming at V came to 4 bases and at J to 0 bases, leaving 6 bases not matched to a gene. Germline loops: CDR1 LGHNA, CDR2 YNFKEQ. CDR3 nucleotide sequence: TGTGCCAGCAGCCGACAGGGAACGAGCTCCTACGAGCAGTACTTC. Residues: CASSRQGTSSYEQYF.

The V gene is TRBV7-9, the J gene TRBJ2-1; no firm D call. V lost 8 bases and J lost 3, with 8 bases in between. Germline CDR1 and CDR2: SEHNR and FQNEAQ (reference sequence). This CDR3 has 12 residues. In DNA, the CDR3 is TGTGCCAGCGGCCGGAACTACAATGAGCAGTTCTTC. It codes for CASGRNYNEQFF.

The rearrangement joins TRBV6-6 to TRBJ2-5; D is unresolved. Germline loops: CDR1 MNHNY, CDR2 SVGAGI (reference sequence). V lost 2 bases, J lost 5 bases, and 6 bases lay in between. This CDR3 is 12 amino acids long. CDR3 in DNA: TGTGCCAGCAGTTACACTGGGGAGACCCAGTACTTC. Protein product: CASSYTGETQYF.

V gene TRBV5-6 combines with J gene TRBJ2-1; TRBD2 aligns across 8 bases. The CDR3 totals 14 residues. Germline CDR1 is SGHDT and CDR2 is YYEEEE. V lost 4 bases to trimming and J lost 5 bases; unmatched junction nucleotides: 5. The CDR3 coding sequence is TGTGCCAGCAGCACAGGACTAGCCCACAATGAGCAGTTCTTC. It encodes CASSTGLAHNEQFF.

V is TRBV30 and J is TRBJ2-7; D is unclear. The CDR3 covers 13 residues. CDR1 and CDR2 (germline): GTSNPN, SVGIG (reference sequence). V lost 5 bases, J lost 5 bases, and 16 bases lay in between. The CDR3 DNA sequence: TGTGCCTGGTCCGGCAGACGGTATGACGAGCAGTACTTC. Protein sequence: CAWSGRRYDEQYF.

The rearrangement joins TRBV29-1 to TRBJ2-5, with 9 bases aligning to TRBD1. The CDR3 length is 13 residues. The germline V gene encodes CDR1 SQVTM and CDR2 ANQGSEA. V gave up 6 bases and J gave up 5 bases; unmatched junction bases: 7. The CDR3 protein is CSVPGQGRETQYF. DNA of the CDR3: TGCAGCGTGCCGGGACAGGGACGGGAGACCCAGTACTTC. The full variable domain, in which reference TRBV29-1 and TRBJ2-5 provide the parts outside the CDR3, is SAVISQKPSRDICQRGTSLTIQCQVDSQVTMMFWYRQQPGQSLTLIATANQGSEATYESGFVIDKFPISRPNLTFSTLTVSNMSPEDSSIYLCSVPGQGRETQYFGPGTRLLVL.